This is a list of T cell receptor beta chains from one sample in a study of blood T cell repertoires in COVID-19. TCRdb's table, derived via immunoSEQ multiplex PCR, lists solely in-frame clones and lacks some. The repertoire has more than 120,000 clones, approximately 86% of them found once; the top ten carry 0.95%. The source material was peripheral blood. These TCRs come from a woman between 45 and 65 years old with acute or convalescent COVID-19. Each CDR3 is given with its conserved first and last residue. D genes are given only for firm matches. The size field is filled for only some rows; it gives once, few, many or a size class.

TRBJ2-1 | TRBD2 | . | TRBV30 | TGTGCCTGGAGTGTACAGGTAGCGGGCTCCTACAATGAGCAGTTCTTC | CAWSVQVAGSYNEQFF
TRBJ2-7 | . | . | TRBV6-1 | TGTGCCAGCAGTGAATATAGCTCCGGGACTCCAACCTACGAGCAGTACTTC | CASSEYSSGTPTYEQYF
TRBJ2-3 | . | . | TRBV5-1 | TGCGCCAGCAGCTTGGGGACTCCCTCAGATACGCAGTATTTT | CASSLGTPSDTQYF
TRBJ1-5 | TRBD1 | . | TRBV19 | TGTGCCAGTAGTGAAACGGGACAGGGTAACAATCAGCCCCAGCATTTT | CASSETGQGNNQPQHF
TRBJ2-1 | TRBD1 | . | TRBV5-8 | TGTGCCAGCAGCTTGGTCTTCGGGACAGGGACCTACAATGAGCAGTTCTTC | CASSLVFGTGTYNEQFF
TRBJ1-1 | TRBD1 | . | TRBV30 | TGTGCCTGGTACGACAGGGGGTTAGGCACTGAAGCTTTCTTT | CAWYDRGLGTEAFF
TRBJ2-7 | TRBD1 | . | TRBV5-5 | TGTGCCAGCAGCTTCCGGGACAGGGGGTCCTACGAGCAGTACTTC | CASSFRDRGSYEQYF
TRBJ2-4 | TRBD1 | once | TRBV19 | TGTGCCAGTAGTCTCAACACAGGGGGTTTGGACATTCAGTACTTC | CASSLNTGGLDIQYF
TRBJ2-3 | TRBD1 | . | TRBV29-1 | TGCAGCGTTGAAGAGACAGGGGGCACAGATACGCAGTATTTT | CSVEETGGTDTQYF
TRBJ1-1 | TRBD1 | . | TRBV7-3 | TGTGCCAGCAGCCAGAAGACAGGGCCTTTTTTAACTGAAGCTTTCTTT | CASSQKTGPFLTEAFF
TRBJ1-2 | TRBD1 | . | TRBV19 | TGTGCCAGTACCCCCGGGACAGGACGCAACTATGGCTACACCTTC | CASTPGTGRNYGYTF
TRBJ2-7 | TRBD2 | . | TRBV7-3 | TGTGCCAGCAGCCCCGGGACTAGCGGGTTTACCTACGAGCAGTACTTC | CASSPGTSGFTYEQYF
TRBJ1-1 | . | . | TRBV21-1 | TGTGCCAGCAGCACGGGATCCTTAGAAGCTTTCTTT | CASSTGSLEAFF
TRBJ2-5 | . | . | TRBV7-8 | TGTGCCAGCAGCTTCCCGGAGACCCAGTACTTC | CASSFPETQYF
TRBJ2-7 | . | . | TRBV6-5 | TGTGCCAGCAGTTACGTCCCAGGGGGGTCCTACGAGCAGTACTTC | CASSYVPGGSYEQYF
TRBJ1-1 | . | . | TRBV30 | TGTGCCTGGGGGGGACATTTGAACACTGAAGCTTTCTTT | CAWGGHLNTEAFF
TRBJ2-3 | TRBD2 | . | TRBV9 | TGTGCCAGCAGCGTGCCTAGCGGGAGCACAGATACGCAGTATTTT | CASSVPSGSTDTQYF
TRBJ1-1 | TRBD1 | once | TRBV7-8 | TGTGCCAGCAGCTTAGCCCTGACAGGGTCTTACACTGAAGCTTTCTTT | CASSLALTGSYTEAFF
TRBJ2-7 | TRBD2 | . | TRBV5-4 | TGTGCCAGCAGCTTGGAAGGGACTAGCGGGAGGGCTTACGAGCAGTACTTC | CASSLEGTSGRAYEQYF
TRBJ2-2 | TRBD2 | . | TRBV3-1/TRBV3-2 | TGTGCCAGCAGCTTTGAAGGACTAGCGGGAGGAGGAACCGGGGAGCTGTTTTTT | CASSFEGLAGGGTGELFF
TRBJ1-5 | . | few | TRBV5-3 | TGTGCGCAAGGCGGAGGGAAAATAAGCAATCAGCCCCAGCATTTT | CAQGGGKISNQPQHF
TRBJ2-3 | . | . | TRBV5-1 | TGCGCCAGCAGCTTGGCCGCTACCCCTAGCACAGATACGCAGTATTTT | CASSLAATPSTDTQYF
TRBJ1-2 | TRBD1 | . | TRBV3-1/TRBV3-2 | TGTGCCAGCAGCCAAGAGTGGGGGACAGGGGACTATGGCTACACCTTC | CASSQEWGTGDYGYTF
TRBJ2-2 | TRBD2 | . | TRBV5-5 | TGTGCCAGCACCGAGGGAGGACTAGATGGCACCGGGGAGCTGTTTTTT | CASTEGGLDGTGELFF
TRBJ2-1 | . | . | TRBV10-1 | TGCGCCAGCAGTGCCTCGGGACTTCATCACAATGAGCAGTTCTTC | CASSASGLHHNEQFF
TRBJ1-1 | . | once | TRBV12-3/TRBV12-4 | TGTGCCAGCAGTTTGGCGGGCCCGTCTTTCTTT | CASSLAGPSFF
TRBJ2-3 | . | . | TRBV6-5 | TGTGCCAGCAGTATAAATCCTCCAGATACGCAGTATTTT | CASSINPPDTQYF
TRBJ2-1 | . | . | TRBV2 | TGTGCCAGCAGCGGCGGGTACAATGAGCAGTTCTTC | CASSGGYNEQFF
TRBJ2-3 | . | . | TRBV2 | TGTGCCAGCCTTTTTGGGAGAGATACGCAGTATTTT | CASLFGRDTQYF
TRBJ1-2 | . | . | TRBV27 | TGTGCCAGCAGTCCCTTAGACAAATATGGCTACACCTTC | CASSPLDKYGYTF
TRBJ2-1 | TRBD2 | . | TRBV7-9 | TGTGCCAGCAGCTTAGCGCGGGAGGATGAGCAGTTCTTC | CASSLAREDEQFF
TRBJ1-6 | TRBD1 | . | TRBV7-6 | TGTGCCAGCAGCGCGGGACAGCCGGATAATTCACCCCTCCACTTT | CASSAGQPDNSPLHF
TRBJ1-3 | TRBD1 | . | TRBV4-2 | TGTGCCAGCAGCCAAGTGATCCCCTTAACCCCAGGGGGAAGAAACACCATATATTTT | CASSQVIPLTPGGRNTIYF
TRBJ2-2 | TRBD2 | . | TRBV30 | TGTGCCTGGAGTAGACTAGCGGGAGGGCCGAACACCGGGGAGCTGTTTTTT | CAWSRLAGGPNTGELFF
TRBJ2-3 | . | . | TRBV6-1 | TGTGCCAGCAGTGAGGGGAGCGGCACAGATACGCAGTATTTT | CASSEGSGTDTQYF
TRBJ2-2 | . | . | TRBV21-1 | TGTGCCAGCAGCGCGGGACGTAGGAACACCGGGGAGCTGTTTTTT | CASSAGRRNTGELFF
TRBJ1-5 | TRBD1 | . | TRBV29-1 | TGCAGCCTAATTTACAGGGGGCAAAGCAATCAGCCCCAGCATTTT | CSLIYRGQSNQPQHF
TRBJ1-2 | TRBD1 | . | TRBV10-1 | TGCGCCAGCAGTAAAGTAGTAGGGACAGGGTACCTCTATGGCTACACCTTC | CASSKVVGTGYLYGYTF
TRBJ2-5 | . | . | TRBV19 | TGTGCCAGTAGTATAGATTCAGGGTTAGGGGAGACCCAGTACTTC | CASSIDSGLGETQYF
TRBJ2-7 | . | . | TRBV5-1 | TGCGCCAGCAGCTTGGCGGGGTCAGGAAGTACCGAGCAGTACTTC | CASSLAGSGSTEQYF
TRBJ2-3 | TRBD2 | once | TRBV5-1 | TGCGCCAGCAGGGTACTAGCGGGGGGGTACACAGATACGCAGTATTTT | CASRVLAGGYTDTQYF
TRBJ2-3 | . | . | TRBV19 | TGTGCCAGTACCATCAGGGGCCTTAGCACAGATACGCAGTATTTT | CASTIRGLSTDTQYF
TRBJ2-3 | . | . | TRBV14 | TGTGCCAGCAGCCGAACAACAGGGATCCCAGATACGCAGTATTTT | CASSRTTGIPDTQYF
TRBJ2-2 | . | . | TRBV28 | TGTGCCAGCAGTTTACACAGGGTAGCGACCGGGGAGCTGTTTTTT | CASSLHRVATGELFF